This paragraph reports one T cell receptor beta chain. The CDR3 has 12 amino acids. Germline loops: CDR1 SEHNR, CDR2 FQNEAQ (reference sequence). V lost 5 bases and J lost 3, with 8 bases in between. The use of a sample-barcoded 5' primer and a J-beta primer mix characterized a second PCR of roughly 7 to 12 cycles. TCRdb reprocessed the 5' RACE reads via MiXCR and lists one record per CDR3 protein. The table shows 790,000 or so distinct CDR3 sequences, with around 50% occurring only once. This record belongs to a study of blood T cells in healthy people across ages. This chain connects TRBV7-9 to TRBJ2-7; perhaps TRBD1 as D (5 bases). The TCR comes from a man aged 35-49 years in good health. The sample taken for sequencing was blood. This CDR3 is CASSMQGYEQYF. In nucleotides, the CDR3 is TGTGCCAGCAGCATGCAGGGCTACGAGCAGTACTTC.